The entry below gives a single T cell receptor (beta chain) sequence along with its context. CDR3 size: 17 residues. V gave up 1 base and J gave up 4 bases; unmatched junction bases: 11. Germline assignment: CDR1 LGHDT and CDR2 YNNKEL (reference sequence). TCRdb keeps only in-frame clones here, not all; method: immunoSEQ multiplex PCR. The profile shows 150,000 or so clones, roughly 80% of them singletons. Participant-given clinical history determined each cohort assignment. Among Cohort 3 donors, those recovered had two negative PCRs, clearance, or symptom resolution. This sample was included in a study of blood T cell repertoires in COVID-19.

The chain couples TRBV3-1 (or the pseudogene TRBV3-2) to TRBJ1-2; 8 nucleotides agree with TRBD1. The source is a man aged 50 to 59 who had recovered from COVID-19. Sequencing was performed on PBMCs or T cells enriched from blood (not recorded which). The CDR3: CASSQGQGPKRTYGYTF. CDR3 nucleotide sequence: TGTGCCAGCAGCCAAGGACAGGGGCCCAAAAGGACCTATGGCTACACCTTC.